This T cell receptor (beta chain) was documented in a study of T cell responses to AZD1222 COVID-19 vaccine. Germline-derived CDR1 and CDR2 are SEHNR and FQNEAQ (reference sequence). This CDR3 is built from 13 residues. Trimming took 5 bases from V and 8 from J, leaving 13 bases between them. Repertoires were generated with immunoSEQ multiplex PCR, while TCRdb's copy carries only in-frame clones and drops some. Of about 120,000 clones listed, around 88% are singletons. The J gene is TRBJ2-1, the V gene TRBV7-9; D gene unclear. The sample in question was peripheral blood, obtained on day 0 of AZD1222 vaccination. The sequence derives from an adult in good health. CDR3 bases: TGTGCCAGCAGCCGGTACCCTGGGGATGAGCAGTTCTTC. Residues: CASSRYPGDEQFF.